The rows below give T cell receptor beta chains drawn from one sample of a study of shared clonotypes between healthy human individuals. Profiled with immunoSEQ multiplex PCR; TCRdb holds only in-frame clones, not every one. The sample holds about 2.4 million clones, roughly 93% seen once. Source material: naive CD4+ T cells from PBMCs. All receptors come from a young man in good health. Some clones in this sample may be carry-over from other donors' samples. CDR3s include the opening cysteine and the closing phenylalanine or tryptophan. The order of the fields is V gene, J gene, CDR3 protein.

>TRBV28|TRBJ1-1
CASSPSLGQGAIGAEAFF
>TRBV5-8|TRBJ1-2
CASSDMDRRISGYTF
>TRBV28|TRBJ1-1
CASSFVMGTEAFF
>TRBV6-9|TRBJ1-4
CASSRTQGEKLFF
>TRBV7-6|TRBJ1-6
CASSPGTRAGSPLHF
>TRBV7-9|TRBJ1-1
CASSRGTGEAFF
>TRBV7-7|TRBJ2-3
CASSLGASGSTDTQYF
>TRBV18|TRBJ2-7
CASSLRTPGDEQYF
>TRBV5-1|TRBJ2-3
CASSPLTSGSTDTQYF
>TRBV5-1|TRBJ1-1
CASSFFGGTEAFF
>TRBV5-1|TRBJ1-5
CASSPRGGGGNQPQHF
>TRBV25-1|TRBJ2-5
CASSRSTGVETQYF
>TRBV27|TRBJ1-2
CASSLESDRPIYGYTF
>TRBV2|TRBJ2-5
CASSPSQVGGPRAQYF
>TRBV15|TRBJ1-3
CATSRDLQEPGNTIYF
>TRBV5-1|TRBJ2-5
CASSQGQQETQYF
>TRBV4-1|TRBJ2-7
CASSHPDRVEQYF
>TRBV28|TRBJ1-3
CASSSQGAGNTIYF
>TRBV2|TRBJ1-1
CASRWTGGNQNTEAFF
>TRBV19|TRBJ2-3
CASSIWREGTDTQYF
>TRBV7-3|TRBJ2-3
CASSLGTSGNTQYF
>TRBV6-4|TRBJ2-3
CASSDWQGSSTDTQYF
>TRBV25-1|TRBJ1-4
CASTPTSGPVGKLFF
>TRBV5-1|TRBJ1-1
CASSLTGTLTEAFF
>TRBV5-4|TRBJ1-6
CASSLQGNSPLHF
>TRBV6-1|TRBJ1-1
CASSDRLGSGVNTEAFF
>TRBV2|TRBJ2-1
CASKRPAPGDEQFF
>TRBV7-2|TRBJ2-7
CASSFSANVRGSEQYF
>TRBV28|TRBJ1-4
CASSLGTGLGKLFF
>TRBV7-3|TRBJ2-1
CASSGHRGNEQFF
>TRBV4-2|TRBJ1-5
CASSQTDTVNQPQHF
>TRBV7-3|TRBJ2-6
CASSLTKPSGANVLTF
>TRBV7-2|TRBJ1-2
CASRSNVGTGLVYGYTF
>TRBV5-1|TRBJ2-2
CASSPLAGDDTGELFF
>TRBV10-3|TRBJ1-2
CAISESTGGYFGYTF
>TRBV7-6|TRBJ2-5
CASSSIRGGTQETQYF
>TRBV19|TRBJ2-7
CASSNGGTGSYEQYF
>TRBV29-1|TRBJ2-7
CSVDSSYEQYF
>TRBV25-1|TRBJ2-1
CASCEGVGGNEQFF
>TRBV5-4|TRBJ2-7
CASSPSREAAYEQYF
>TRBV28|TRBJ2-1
CASSLTRLAANYNEQFF
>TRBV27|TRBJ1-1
CASSLRRHEYMNTEAFF
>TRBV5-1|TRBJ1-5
CASSPGQGHQPQHF
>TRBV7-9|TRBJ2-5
CASSLVGLAGQETQYF
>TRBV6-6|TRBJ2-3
CASSKPGTDTQYF
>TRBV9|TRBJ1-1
CASTPFGGGGTEAFF
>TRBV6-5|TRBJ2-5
CASSYGATQYF
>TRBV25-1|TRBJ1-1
CASSDPRQGNTEAFF
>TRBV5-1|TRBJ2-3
CASSLGLGIDTQYF
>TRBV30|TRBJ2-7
CAWSPDPGYEQYF
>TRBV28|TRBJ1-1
CASSLREGRTEAFF
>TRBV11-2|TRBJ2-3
CASSLESSGAGRTDTQYF
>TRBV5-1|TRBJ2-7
CASSVDTWGEQYF